The rows below give T cell receptor beta chains drawn from one sample of a study of sequential checkpoint blockade in melanoma. Profiled with immunoSEQ multiplex PCR; TCRdb holds only in-frame clones, not every one. In the table there are more than 20,000 clones, approximately 78% of which are singletons. Material: CD8+ T cells sorted from blood (inferred from file names), obtained from a patient given nivolumab and ipilimumab in sequence. Receptors originate from a human donor with melanoma. Both conserved end residues are part of each CDR3. Each record gives: CDR3 length, D gene, V gene, J gene, CDR3 protein. The D gene is left open where the match is weak.

len: 16; d_gene: TRBD1; v_gene: TRBV5-1; j_gene: TRBJ2-1; CDR3aa: CASSLGQGSPWDEQFF
len: 17; d_gene: .; v_gene: TRBV5-6; j_gene: TRBJ2-6; CDR3aa: CASSVGSLSSGANVLTF
len: 14; d_gene: .; v_gene: TRBV28; j_gene: TRBJ2-1; CDR3aa: CASSRPGDRNEQFF
len: 12; d_gene: .; v_gene: TRBV10-3; j_gene: TRBJ2-7; CDR3aa: CAISKEGYEQYF
len: 15; d_gene: TRBD2; v_gene: TRBV15; j_gene: TRBJ2-7; CDR3aa: CATSREAGGTYEQYF
len: 14; d_gene: TRBD1; v_gene: TRBV7-2; j_gene: TRBJ2-7; CDR3aa: CASSPDRGALEQYF
len: 13; d_gene: TRBD1; v_gene: TRBV25-1; j_gene: TRBJ2-7; CDR3aa: CASSGQGRREQYF
len: 16; d_gene: TRBD1; v_gene: TRBV6-6; j_gene: TRBJ1-1; CDR3aa: CASLSGQDTLNTEAFF
len: 14; d_gene: .; v_gene: TRBV7-3; j_gene: TRBJ2-2; CDR3aa: CASSLIPETGELFF
len: 17; d_gene: TRBD2; v_gene: TRBV9; j_gene: TRBJ2-3; CDR3aa: CASSSLASGTSTDTQYF
len: 16; d_gene: TRBD2; v_gene: TRBV7-2; j_gene: TRBJ2-7; CDR3aa: CASSKLAGGPDYEQYF
len: 15; d_gene: TRBD1; v_gene: TRBV2; j_gene: TRBJ2-1; CDR3aa: CASSPGTGSYNEQFF
len: 16; d_gene: TRBD1; v_gene: TRBV30; j_gene: TRBJ1-6; CDR3aa: CAWSGWGQLNNSPLHF
len: 13; d_gene: .; v_gene: TRBV30; j_gene: TRBJ1-1; CDR3aa: CAWSLRGGTEAFF
len: 14; d_gene: .; v_gene: TRBV19; j_gene: TRBJ2-7; CDR3aa: CASSRTASSYEQYF